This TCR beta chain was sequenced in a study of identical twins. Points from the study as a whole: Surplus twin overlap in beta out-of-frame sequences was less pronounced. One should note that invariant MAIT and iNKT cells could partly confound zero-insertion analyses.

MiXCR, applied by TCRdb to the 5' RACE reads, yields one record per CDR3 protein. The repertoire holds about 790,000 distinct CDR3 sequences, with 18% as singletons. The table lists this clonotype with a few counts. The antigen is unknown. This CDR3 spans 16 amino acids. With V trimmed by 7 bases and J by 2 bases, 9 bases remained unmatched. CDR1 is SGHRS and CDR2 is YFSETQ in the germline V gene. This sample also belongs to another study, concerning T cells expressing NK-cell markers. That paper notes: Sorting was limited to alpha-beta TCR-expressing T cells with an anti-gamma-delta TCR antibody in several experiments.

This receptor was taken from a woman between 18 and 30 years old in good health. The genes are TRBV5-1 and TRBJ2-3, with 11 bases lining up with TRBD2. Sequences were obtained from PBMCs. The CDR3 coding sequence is TGCGCCAGCGGATTGACTAGCGGGATTTTCACAGATACGCAGTATTTT. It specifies CASGLTSGIFTDTQYF.